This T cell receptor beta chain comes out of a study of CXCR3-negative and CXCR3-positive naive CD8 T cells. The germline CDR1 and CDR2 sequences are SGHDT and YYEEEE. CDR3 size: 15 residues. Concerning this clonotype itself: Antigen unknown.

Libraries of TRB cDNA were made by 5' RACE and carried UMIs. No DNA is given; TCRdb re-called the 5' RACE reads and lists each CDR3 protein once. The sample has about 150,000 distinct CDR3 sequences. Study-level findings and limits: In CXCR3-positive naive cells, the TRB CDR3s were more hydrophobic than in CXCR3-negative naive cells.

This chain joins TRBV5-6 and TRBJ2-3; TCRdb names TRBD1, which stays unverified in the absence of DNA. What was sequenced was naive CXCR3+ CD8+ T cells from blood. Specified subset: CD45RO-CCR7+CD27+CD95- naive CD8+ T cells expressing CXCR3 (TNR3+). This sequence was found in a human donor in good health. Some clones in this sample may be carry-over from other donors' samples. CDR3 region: CASSFRQGGTDTQYF. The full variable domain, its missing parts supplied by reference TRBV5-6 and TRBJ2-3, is DAGVTQSPTHLIKTRGQQVTLRCSPKSGHDTVSWYQQALGQGPQFIFQYYEEEERQRGNFPDRFSGHQFPNYSSELNVNALLLGDSALYLCASSFRQGGTDTQYFGPGTRLTVL.